The sequence of this TCR beta chain was determined in a study of cytomegalovirus exposure and HLA in healthy donors. Using immunoSEQ multiplex PCR, the repertoire was profiled, and TCRdb retains in-frame clones only, with some absent. The sample has fewer than 400,000 clones, roughly 90% seen once. CDR1 MGHRA and CDR2 YSYEKL come from the germline V gene. Trimming cost V 4 bases and J 2 bases; bases outside gene matches: 6. This CDR3 is 15 amino acids long. This TCR was sampled from a man aged 25 to 40 in good health and CMV-seronegative. This chain joins TRBV4-1 and TRBJ2-7; 9 nucleotides align to TRBD1. Input material: PBMCs. CDR3 sequence: CASSPWDRAAYEQYF. CDR3 DNA: TGCGCCAGCAGCCCCTGGGACAGGGCGGCCTACGAGCAGTACTTC.